This T cell receptor beta chain derives from a study of T-cell reconstitution after alpha-beta-depleted transplantation in children. CDR1 and CDR2 (germline): SGHVT, SQSDAQ. The length of the CDR3 is 17 residues. Unique molecular identifiers were used in preparing the TCRbeta library. TCRdb re-derived calls from the PCR reads in MiXCR, one entry per CDR3 protein. The data show a few hundred thousand distinct CDR3 sequences, with approximately 10% seen just once and 23% held by the top ten. Regarding this clonotype: Since a much larger clone is just one base distant, this may be a read error.

The sample consisted of peripheral blood, taken 180 days after TCRalphabeta/CD19-depleted stem cell transplant. The source is a male patient aged 2 to 9 who had a stem cell transplant for chronic granulomatous disease, so the T cells may come from the graft donor. The chain links TRBV7-4 to TRBJ1-2, with TRBD1 as a possible D gene (5 bases). The CDR3, as DNA: TGTGCCACCTGCCAATTTTCCGGGGCCCTATTCGACTATGGCGACACCTTC. Residues: CATCQFSGALFDYGDTF.